This T cell receptor (beta chain) appears in the sequencing data of a study of CXCR3-negative and CXCR3-positive naive CD8 T cells. The libraries of TRB cDNA were prepared using 5' RACE with UMI labels. TCRdb re-called the 5' RACE reads and gives one entry per CDR3 protein, without DNA. The sample yields about 43,000 distinct CDR3 sequences, of which the top ten take up roughly 14%. This CDR3 contains 13 residues. CDR1 and CDR2 from the germline V gene are MNHEY and SMNVEV (reference sequence). The chain carries TRBV27 and TRBJ1-1; TCRdb's D gene call, TRBD1, goes unchecked for lack of DNA. Sequencing was carried out using memory CD8+ T cells from blood. The receptor comes from a human donor in good health. Some clones in this sample may be carry-over from other donors' samples. CDR3 in amino acids: CASSASRGAEAFF.